This T cell receptor (beta chain) comes out of a study of T cell responses to AZD1222 COVID-19 vaccine. Profiled with immunoSEQ multiplex PCR; TCRdb holds only in-frame clones, not every one. In the table there are more than 150,000 clones, around nine tenths of which are singletons. V shed 5 bases and J shed 1 base, with 8 bases lying between them. The CDR3 runs to 13 residues. Germline V CDR1 and CDR2: SGHNT, YENEEA. Study-level results: Recipients of two AZD1222 doses showed rising Spike-specific TCR breadth and depth. Donors, mostly white British, included more females; clonal diversity was possibly underestimated. Sampled repertoires all dated from after the peak T cell response. Unmutated variant regions are reportedly targeted by nearly half of spike-specific TCRs.

Details on this clone: Its antigen is currently unknown.

The chain recombines TRBV11-3 with TRBJ1-1; D call uncertain. This sample comprised peripheral blood, obtained 28 days after the second AZD1222 dose. This TCR derives from an adult who received the AZD1222 COVID-19 vaccine. CDR3 sequence reads: CASSLGENTEAFF. DNA of the CDR3: TGTGCCAGCAGCCTTGGGGAGAACACTGAAGCTTTCTTT. The entire variable domain, with the rest obtained from reference TRBV11-3 and TRBJ1-1, is as follows: EAGVVQSPRYKIIEKKQPVAFWCNPISGHNTLYWYLQNLGQGPELLIRYENEEAVDDSQLPKDRFSAERLKGVDSTLKIQPAELGDSAVYLCASSLGENTEAFFGQGTRLTVV.